One T cell receptor beta chain is described in this entry. It lacks a known antigen. No base quality information exists; no much larger clone differs at one position. Inclusive of the bounding cysteine and phenylalanine, the CDR3 is 16 residues long. Only the CDR3 DNA stays, 48 bases, in frame from base 1. Based on the germline V gene, the CDR1 and CDR2 sequences are MNHNS and SASEGT. Trimming costs V 2 bases and J 4 bases, and their ends lie 17 bases apart. The immunoSEQ Assay, a bias-controlled multiplex PCR, was used to amplify TCRbeta CDR3 regions from genomic DNA. As for the original processing: The number of nucleated cells in each sample was estimated from the amplification of reference gene primers within the assay. To quantify the absolute abundance of each unique TCRbeta CDR3 rearrangement, sequence reads were collapsed and filtered. For each sample, productive Simpson clonality was calculated by taking the square root of Simpson's diversity index across productive rearrangements. This immuneACCESS table, as held by TCRdb, lists in-frame sequences with V and J called but not all clones. Of the missing ones, under half trace to an unresolved V gene in checked studies; the others have no known cause. The V and J calls and clone size come from that table; D and trimming were worked out from the DNA. Across this sample there are more than 130,000 clones, with approximately 87% seen only once. Around 4.5% of the sample is in the top ten clones.

Collaborating institutions collected whole blood in K2EDTA tubes following their own protocols. Collaborator samples were shipped for TCRbeta analysis as frozen whole blood, isolated PBMCs, or DNA extracted from either sample type. This specimen belongs to a study of blood T cell repertoires in COVID-19 (dated by TCRdb to the early 2020s). Turning to the overall study: Samples from collaborators originated in the United States, Italy and Spain and spanned both the acute and convalescent phases of COVID-19. The prospective study material was composed of cDNA or gDNA derived from T cells, B-cell-depleted T cells, or PBMCs. The dataset comprised deeply sampled blood TCRbeta repertoires from subjects exposed to, actively infected with, or recovered from COVID-19. The repertoires were released in a freely available public database meant as a resource for research on the immune response to SARS-CoV-2. The samples were drawn from two sources: the first 160 participants of the ongoing ImmuneRACE study, and over 950 subjects contributed by 6 global collaborators. A de-identified subject ID, COVID-19 status, age in years and sex were almost always included in the sample metadata. Where HLA class I and class II types were available, the types were taken from metadata supplied by the sample provider, not from assay-based typing. Points the paper makes about the study in general: The quantity of clinical and demographic metadata differed by source and by participant and was supplied without curation.

This clonotype originated in a woman in her thirties or forties with acute or convalescent COVID-19. This chain is built from TRBV6-1 and TRBJ1-2; the D gene identity is not certain. The material sequenced was peripheral blood. Here the CDR3 is given as CASSESRVEGLYGYTF. DNA sequence: TGTGCCAGCAGTGAAAGTCGGGTGGAGGGCCTCTATGGCTACACCTTC.